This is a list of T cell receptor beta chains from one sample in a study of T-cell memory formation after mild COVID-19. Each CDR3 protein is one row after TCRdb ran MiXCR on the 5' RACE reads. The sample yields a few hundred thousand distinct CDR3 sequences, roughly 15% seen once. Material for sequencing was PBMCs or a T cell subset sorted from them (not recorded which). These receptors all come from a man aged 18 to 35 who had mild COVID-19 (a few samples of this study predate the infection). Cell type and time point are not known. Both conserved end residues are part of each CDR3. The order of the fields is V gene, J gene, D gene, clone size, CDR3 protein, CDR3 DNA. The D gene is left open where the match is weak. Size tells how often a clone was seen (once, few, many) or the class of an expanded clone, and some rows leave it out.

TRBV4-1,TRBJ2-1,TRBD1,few,CASSHTQGAVRNEQFF,TGCGCCAGCAGCCATACACAGGGGGCGGTTAGGAATGAGCAGTTCTTC
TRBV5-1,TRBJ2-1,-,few,CASSLGGRAGHEQFF,TGCGCCAGCAGCTTGGGGGGTCGGGCTGGCCATGAGCAGTTCTTC
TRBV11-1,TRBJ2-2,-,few,CASSLRLRNTGELFF,TGTGCCAGCAGCTTAAGGCTACGGAACACCGGGGAGCTGTTTTTT
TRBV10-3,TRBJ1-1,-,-,CAIGLNTEAFF,TGTGCCATCGGGTTGAACACTGAAGCTTTCTTT
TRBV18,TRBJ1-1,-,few,CASYQTENTEAFF,TGTGCCAGTTATCAGACAGAGAACACTGAAGCTTTCTTT
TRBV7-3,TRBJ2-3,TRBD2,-,CASSFNSGGASMDTQYF,TGTGCCAGCAGCTTCAACAGCGGGGGGGCTTCGATGGATACGCAGTATTTT
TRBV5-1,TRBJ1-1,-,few,CASRGTVMNTEAFF,TGCGCCAGCAGAGGGACGGTTATGAACACTGAAGCTTTCTTT
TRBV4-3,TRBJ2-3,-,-,CASSPKPGASTDTQYF,TGCGCCAGCAGCCCCAAACCGGGGGCTTCGACAGATACGCAGTATTTT
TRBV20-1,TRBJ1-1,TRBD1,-,CSAANRDRNPNTEAFF,TGCAGTGCCGCAAATCGGGACAGAAATCCGAACACTGAAGCTTTCTTT
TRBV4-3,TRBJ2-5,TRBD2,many,CASSRYPSGLAGEETQYF,TGCGCCAGCAGCCGATACCCTTCGGGACTAGCGGGGGAAGAGACCCAGTACTTC
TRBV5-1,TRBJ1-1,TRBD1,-,CASSTDGQGGTEAFF,TGCGCCAGCAGCACCGACGGACAGGGAGGGACTGAAGCTTTCTTT
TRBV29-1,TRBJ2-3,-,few,CIRGAVIDTQYF,TGCATCCGGGGGGCTGTTATAGATACGCAGTATTTT
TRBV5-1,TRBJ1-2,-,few,CASSRSGFDGYTF,TGCGCCAGCAGCAGATCAGGGTTCGATGGCTACACCTTC
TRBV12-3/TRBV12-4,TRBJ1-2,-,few,CASSIDQGHLESYGYTF,TGTGCCAGCAGTATCGATCAAGGGCACCTAGAATCCTATGGCTACACCTTC
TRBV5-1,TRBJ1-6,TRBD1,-,CASTVDRGHSPLHF,TGCGCCAGCACGGTGGACAGGGGCCATTCACCCCTCCACTTT
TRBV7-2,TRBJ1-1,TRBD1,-,CASSQGGARTEAFF,TGTGCCAGCAGCCAGGGGGGGGCTAGGACTGAAGCTTTCTTT
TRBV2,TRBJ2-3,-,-,CASSPAGWKDTQYF,TGTGCCAGCAGCCCCGCGGGGTGGAAAGATACGCAGTATTTT
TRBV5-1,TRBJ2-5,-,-,CASGQTVQETQYF,TGCGCCAGCGGACAGACCGTCCAAGAGACCCAGTACTTC
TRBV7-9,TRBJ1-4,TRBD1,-,CASRFHGQGVFGKLFF,TGTGCCAGCAGATTCCACGGACAGGGGGTTTTCGGAAAACTGTTTTTT
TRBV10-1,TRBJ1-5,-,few,CASSENGHQPQHF,TGCGCCAGCAGTGAAAATGGGCATCAGCCCCAGCATTTT
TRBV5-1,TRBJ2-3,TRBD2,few,CASSILAGGGTDTQYF,TGCGCCAGCAGCATACTAGCGGGGGGAGGCACAGATACGCAGTATTTT
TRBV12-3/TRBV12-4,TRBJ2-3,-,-,CASSFSAVSTDTQYF,TGTGCCAGCAGTTTCTCCGCTGTTAGCACAGATACGCAGTATTTT
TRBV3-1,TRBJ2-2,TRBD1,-,CASSQGTGKLFF,TGTGCCAGCAGCCAAGGGACAGGAAAGCTGTTTTTT
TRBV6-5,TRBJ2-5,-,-,CASSYSIGRDGETQYF,TGTGCCAGCAGTTACTCGATTGGTAGAGACGGGGAGACCCAGTACTTC
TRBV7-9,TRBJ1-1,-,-,CASSLSQGKAFF,TGTGCCAGCAGCTTGAGTCAGGGTAAAGCTTTCTTT
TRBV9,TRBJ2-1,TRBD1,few,CASSVAGGGEQFF,TGTGCCAGCAGCGTAGCAGGGGGCGGTGAGCAGTTCTTC
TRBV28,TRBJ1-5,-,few,CASSFGERPQHF,TGTGCCAGCAGTTTCGGGGAAAGGCCCCAGCATTTT
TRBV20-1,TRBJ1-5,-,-,CSARAGGRPQHF,TGCAGTGCTAGAGCGGGCGGTCGGCCCCAGCATTTT
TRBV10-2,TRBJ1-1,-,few,CASSGEGGTEAFF,TGCGCCAGCAGTGGTGAGGGCGGCACTGAAGCTTTCTTT
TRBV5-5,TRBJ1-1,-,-,CASSFHRTGGNTEAFF,TGTGCCAGCAGCTTCCATCGGACGGGGGGGAACACTGAAGCTTTCTTT
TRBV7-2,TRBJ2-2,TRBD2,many,CASSLAMLAVGELFF,TGTGCCAGCAGCTTAGCGATGCTAGCGGTCGGGGAGCTGTTTTTT
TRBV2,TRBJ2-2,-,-,CASSEEVGPGELFF,TGTGCCAGCAGTGAAGAAGTGGGTCCCGGGGAGCTGTTTTTT
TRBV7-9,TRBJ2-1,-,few,CASSSALTNEQFF,TGTGCCAGCAGTTCCGCCCTCACCAATGAGCAGTTCTTC
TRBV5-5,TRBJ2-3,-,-,CASSIPRGTTDTQYF,TGTGCCAGCAGCATACCTCGGGGGACCACAGATACGCAGTATTTT
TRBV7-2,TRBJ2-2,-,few,CASSLVAVRGGPGELFF,TGTGCCAGCAGCTTAGTGGCCGTCAGGGGAGGGCCCGGGGAGCTGTTTTTT
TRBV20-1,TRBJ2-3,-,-,CSARDLGLSTDTQYF,TGCAGTGCTAGAGACCTGGGCCTTAGCACAGATACGCAGTATTTT
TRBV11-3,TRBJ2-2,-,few,CASSLDPGETGELFF,TGTGCCAGCAGCTTAGATCCCGGGGAGACCGGGGAGCTGTTTTTT
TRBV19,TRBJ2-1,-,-,CASSIRDGGQFF,TGTGCCAGTAGTATCCGGGACGGCGGGCAGTTCTTC
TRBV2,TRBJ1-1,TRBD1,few,CASSGRQGSAEAFF,TGTGCCAGCAGTGGAAGACAGGGTAGCGCTGAAGCTTTCTTT
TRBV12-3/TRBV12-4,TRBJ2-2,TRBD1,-,CASSFWTGPSNTGELFF,TGTGCCAGCAGCTTTTGGACAGGGCCCTCGAACACCGGGGAGCTGTTTTTT
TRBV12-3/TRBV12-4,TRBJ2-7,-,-,CASNSGGFEQYF,TGTGCCAGCAATTCGGGGGGCTTCGAGCAGTACTTC
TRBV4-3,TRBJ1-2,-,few,CASSQDPASGYTF,TGCGCCAGCAGCCAAGATCCCGCCTCTGGCTACACCTTC
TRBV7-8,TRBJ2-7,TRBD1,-,CASSLDGTGGRHF,TGTGCCAGCAGCTTAGATGGGACAGGGGGCAGGCACTTC
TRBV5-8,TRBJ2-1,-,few,CASSKKRHSSYNEQFF,TGTGCCAGCAGCAAAAAACGACACAGCTCCTACAATGAGCAGTTCTTC
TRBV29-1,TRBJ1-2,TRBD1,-,CSAGMGTGGEASPYGYTF,TGCAGCGCTGGTATGGGGACAGGGGGCGAAGCGTCCCCCTATGGCTACACCTTC
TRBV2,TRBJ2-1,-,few,CASGRAINEQFF,TGTGCCAGCGGCCGGGCCATCAATGAGCAGTTCTTC
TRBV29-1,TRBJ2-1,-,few,CSVAQGTSYNEQFF,TGCAGCGTTGCGCAGGGGACCTCCTACAATGAGCAGTTCTTC
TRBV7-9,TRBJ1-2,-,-,CASSSPAQGYGYTF,TGTGCCAGCAGCTCCCCGGCGCAGGGCTATGGCTACACCTTC
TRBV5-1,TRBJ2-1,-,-,CASSFSEGGWNEQFF,TGCGCCAGCAGCTTCTCCGAGGGTGGGTGGAATGAGCAGTTCTTC
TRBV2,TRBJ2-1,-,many,CASSGGATFEQFF,TGTGCCAGCAGTGGTGGGGCCACCTTTGAGCAGTTCTTC
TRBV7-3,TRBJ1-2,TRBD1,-,CASSLRGQDRNGYTF,TGTGCCAGCAGCTTGAGGGGGCAAGATAGGAATGGCTACACCTTC
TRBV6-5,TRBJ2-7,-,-,CASSYSGNYEQYF,TGTGCCAGCAGTTATTCAGGAAACTACGAGCAGTACTTC
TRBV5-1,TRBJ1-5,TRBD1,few,CASREGGAYNQPQHF,TGCGCCAGCAGGGAAGGGGGCGCGTACAATCAGCCCCAGCATTTT
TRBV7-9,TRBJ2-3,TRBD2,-,CASSLSSGADTQYF,TGTGCCAGCAGCTTGTCTAGCGGGGCGGATACGCAGTATTTT
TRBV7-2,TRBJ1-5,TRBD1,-,CASSPRTGSNQPQHF,TGTGCCAGCAGCCCTAGGACAGGGAGCAATCAGCCCCAGCATTTT
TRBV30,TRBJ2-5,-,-,CAWSEQETQYF,TGTGCCTGGAGTGAGCAAGAGACCCAGTACTTC
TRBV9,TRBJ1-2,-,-,CASSVGVGNGYTF,TGTGCCAGCAGCGTAGGTGTAGGGAACGGCTACACCTTC
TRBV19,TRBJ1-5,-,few,CASSMGQYANQPQHF,TGTGCCAGTAGTATGGGGCAGTATGCCAATCAGCCCCAGCATTTT
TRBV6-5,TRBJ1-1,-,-,CASNTPGTKEAFF,TGTGCCAGCAACACGCCCGGTACGAAGGAAGCTTTCTTT